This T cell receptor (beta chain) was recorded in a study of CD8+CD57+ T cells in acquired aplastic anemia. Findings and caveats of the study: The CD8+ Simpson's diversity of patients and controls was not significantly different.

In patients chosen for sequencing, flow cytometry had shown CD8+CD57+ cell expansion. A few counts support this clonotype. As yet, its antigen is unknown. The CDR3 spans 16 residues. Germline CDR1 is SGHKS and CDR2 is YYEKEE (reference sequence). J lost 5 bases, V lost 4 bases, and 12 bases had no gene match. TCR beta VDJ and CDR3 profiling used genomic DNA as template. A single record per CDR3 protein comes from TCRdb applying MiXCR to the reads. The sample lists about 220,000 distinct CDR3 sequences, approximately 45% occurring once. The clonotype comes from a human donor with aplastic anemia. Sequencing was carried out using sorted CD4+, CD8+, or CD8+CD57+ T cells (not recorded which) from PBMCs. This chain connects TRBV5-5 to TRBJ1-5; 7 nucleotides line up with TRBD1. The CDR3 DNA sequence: TGTGCCAGCAGCCACGACAGGGACCCGATGGATCAGCCCCAGCATTTT. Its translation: CASSHDRDPMDQPQHF.